This T cell receptor (beta chain) stems from a study of T-cell memory formation after mild COVID-19. TCRdb itself ran the 5' RACE reads through MiXCR, one entry per CDR3 protein. The sample shows about 560,000 distinct CDR3 sequences, roughly 17% of them seen only once. Study-wide findings and caveats: Clones contracting across day 15 to 85 had a balanced CD4/CD8 profile; later expanding clones leaned CD4+. Cross-reactive memory apparently joined, as some responding clones appeared in pre-infection memory.

This clonotype was recorded a few times. Its antigen is unidentified. The CDR3 consists of 13 residues. The germline CDR1 and CDR2 sequences are LNHNV and YYDKDF (reference sequence). Deletions cut 10 bases from V and 0 bases from J, with 12 bases between. The rearrangement links TRBV15 to TRBJ1-1; D gene uncertain. Source material: PBMCs or a T cell subset sorted from them (not recorded which). The sequence was collected from an adult woman who had mild COVID-19 (a few samples of this study predate the infection). Cell type and time point are not known. The CDR3 protein is CAITPGVNTEAFF. The CDR3 nucleotides are TGTGCCATCACGCCTGGGGTGAACACTGAAGCTTTCTTT. Looking up the rest from reference TRBV15 and TRBJ1-1 gives the full variable domain: DAMVIQNPRYQVTQFGKPVTLSCSQTLNHNVMYWYQQKSSQAPKLLFHYYDKDFNNEADTPDNFQSRRPNTSFCFLDIRSPGLGDTAMYLCAITPGVNTEAFFGQGTRLTVV.